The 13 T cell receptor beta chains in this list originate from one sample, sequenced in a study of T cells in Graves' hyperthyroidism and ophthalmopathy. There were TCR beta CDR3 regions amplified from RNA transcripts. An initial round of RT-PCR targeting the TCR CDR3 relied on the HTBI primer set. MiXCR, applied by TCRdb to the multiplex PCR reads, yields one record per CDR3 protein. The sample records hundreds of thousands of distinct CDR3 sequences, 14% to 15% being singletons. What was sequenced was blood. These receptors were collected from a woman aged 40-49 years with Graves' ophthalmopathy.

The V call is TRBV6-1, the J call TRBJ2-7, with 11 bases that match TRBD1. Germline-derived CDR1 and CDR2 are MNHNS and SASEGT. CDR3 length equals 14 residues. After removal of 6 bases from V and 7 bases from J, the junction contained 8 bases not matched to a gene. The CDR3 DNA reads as TGTGCCAGCAGGTCCGGGACAGGGGGACGGGAGCAGTACTTC. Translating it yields CASRSGTGGREQYF.

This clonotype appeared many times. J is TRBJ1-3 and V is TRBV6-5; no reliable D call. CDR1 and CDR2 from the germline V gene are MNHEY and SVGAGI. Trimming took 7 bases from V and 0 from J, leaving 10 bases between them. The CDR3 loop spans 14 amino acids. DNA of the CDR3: TGTGCCAGCAAACCGCCCTACTCTGGAAACACCATATATTTT. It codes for CASKPPYSGNTIYF.

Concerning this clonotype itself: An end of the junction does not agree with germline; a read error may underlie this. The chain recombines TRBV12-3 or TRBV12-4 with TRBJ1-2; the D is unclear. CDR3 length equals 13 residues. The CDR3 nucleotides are TGTGCCAGCAGCCCGCTTACCTGGGCGCAAAAGGCCTTC. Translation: CASSPLTWAQKAF.

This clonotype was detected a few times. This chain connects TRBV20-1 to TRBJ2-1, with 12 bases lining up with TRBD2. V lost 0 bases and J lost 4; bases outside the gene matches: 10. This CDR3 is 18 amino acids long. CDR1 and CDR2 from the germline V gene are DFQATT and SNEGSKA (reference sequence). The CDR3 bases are TGCAGTGCTAGAGAACCGACTAGCGGGAGAAAGACGTACAATGAGCAGTTCTTC. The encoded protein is CSAREPTSGRKTYNEQFF.

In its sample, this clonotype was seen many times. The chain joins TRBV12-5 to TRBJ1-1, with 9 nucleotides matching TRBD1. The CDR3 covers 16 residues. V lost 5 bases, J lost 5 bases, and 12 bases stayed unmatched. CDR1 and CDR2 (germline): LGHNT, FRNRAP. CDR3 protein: CASGLQAGQGKTEAFF. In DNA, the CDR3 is TGTGCTAGTGGTCTACAGGCGGGACAGGGAAAGACTGAAGCTTTCTTT.

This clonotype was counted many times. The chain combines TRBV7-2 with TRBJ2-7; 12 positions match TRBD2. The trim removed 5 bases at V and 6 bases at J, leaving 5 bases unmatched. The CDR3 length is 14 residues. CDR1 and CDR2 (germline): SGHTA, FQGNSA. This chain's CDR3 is CASSATSGRPEQYF. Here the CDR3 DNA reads TGTGCCAGCAGCGCCACTAGCGGGAGGCCCGAGCAGTACTTC.

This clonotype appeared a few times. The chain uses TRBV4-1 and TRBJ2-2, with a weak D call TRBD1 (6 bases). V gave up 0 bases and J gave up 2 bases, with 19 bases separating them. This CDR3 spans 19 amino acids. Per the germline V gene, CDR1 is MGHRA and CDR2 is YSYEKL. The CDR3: CASSQEIVGTNTNTGELFF. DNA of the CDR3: TGCGCCAGCAGCCAAGAGATTGTTGGGACAAACACTAACACCGGGGAGCTGTTTTTT.

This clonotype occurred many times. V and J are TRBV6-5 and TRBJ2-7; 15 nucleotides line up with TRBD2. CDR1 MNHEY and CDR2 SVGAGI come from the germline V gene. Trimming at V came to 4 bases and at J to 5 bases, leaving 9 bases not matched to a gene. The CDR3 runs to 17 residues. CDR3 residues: CASSLRTSGRAVDEQYF. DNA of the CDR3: TGTGCCAGCAGTTTACGGACTAGCGGGAGGGCCGTGGACGAGCAGTACTTC.

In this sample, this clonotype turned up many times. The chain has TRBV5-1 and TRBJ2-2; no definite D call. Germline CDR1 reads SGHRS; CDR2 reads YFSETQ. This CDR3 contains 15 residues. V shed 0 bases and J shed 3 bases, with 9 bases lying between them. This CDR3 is CASSLAAGDTGELFF. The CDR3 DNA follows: TGCGCCAGCAGCTTGGCGGCAGGAGACACCGGGGAGCTGTTTTTT. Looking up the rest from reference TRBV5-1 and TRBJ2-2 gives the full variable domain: KAGVTQTPRYLIKTRGQQVTLSCSPISGHRSVSWYQQTPGQGLQFLFEYFSETQRNKGNFPGRFSGRQFSNSRSEMNVSTLELGDSALYLCASSLAAGDTGELFFGEGSRLTVL.

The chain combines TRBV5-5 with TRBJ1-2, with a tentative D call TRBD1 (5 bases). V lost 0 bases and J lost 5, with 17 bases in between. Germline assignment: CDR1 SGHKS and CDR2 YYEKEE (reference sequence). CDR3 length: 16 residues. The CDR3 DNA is TGTGCCAGCAGCTTGGCGGGGGTAACGGAGAATTATGGCTACACCTTC. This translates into CASSLAGVTENYGYTF.

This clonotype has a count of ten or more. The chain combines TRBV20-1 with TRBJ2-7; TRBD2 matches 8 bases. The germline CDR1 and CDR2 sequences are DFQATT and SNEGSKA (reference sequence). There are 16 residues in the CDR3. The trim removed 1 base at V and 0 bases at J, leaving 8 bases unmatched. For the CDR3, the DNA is TGCAGTGCTAGAGGAGTTGGCGGGAGGAGCTCCTACGAGCAGTACTTC. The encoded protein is CSARGVGGRSSYEQYF.

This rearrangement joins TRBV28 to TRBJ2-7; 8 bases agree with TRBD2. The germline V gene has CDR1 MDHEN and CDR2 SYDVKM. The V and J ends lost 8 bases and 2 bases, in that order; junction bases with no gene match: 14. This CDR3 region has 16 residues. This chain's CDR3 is CASSPRGGPPAYEQYF. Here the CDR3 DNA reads TGTGCCAGCTCACCGCGCGGGGGGCCCCCCGCCTACGAGCAGTACTTC.

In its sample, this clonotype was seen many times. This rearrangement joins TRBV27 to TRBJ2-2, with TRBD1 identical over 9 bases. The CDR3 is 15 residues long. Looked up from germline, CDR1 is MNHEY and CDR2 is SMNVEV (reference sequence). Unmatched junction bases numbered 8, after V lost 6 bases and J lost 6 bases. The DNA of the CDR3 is TGTGCCAGCAGGGAACAGGGGGCCGGCGCCGGGGAGCTGTTTTTT. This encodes CASREQGAGAGELFF.